This TCR beta chain was recorded in a study of human T cells and chemical hapten exposure. This sample's time point: patch test 2, 6 weeks after DPC sensitization. Noted treatment: therapeutic diphenylcyclopropenone sensitization with weekly scalp DPC. Using its own MiXCR run on the RACE reads, TCRdb lists one record per CDR3 protein. This sample has some 96,000 distinct CDR3 sequences, with roughly a tenth found just once. This CDR3 comprises 14 residues. V trimming: 7 bases; J trimming: 2 bases; junction bases outside the gene matches: 4. The germline V gene has CDR1 ENHRY and CDR2 SYGVKD. The J gene is TRBJ2-1, the V gene TRBV10-3; 8 bases agree with TRBD1. The input for sequencing was whole blood, taken in connection with sensitization to the hapten diphenylcyclopropenone (DPC). The origin of this receptor is a woman between 40 and 50 years old with alopecia areata. Some clones in this sample may be carry-over from other donors' samples. CDR3 protein: CAITPGGAYNEQFF. The CDR3, as DNA: TGTGCCATCACCCCAGGGGGCGCCTACAATGAGCAGTTCTTC.